Reported below is one T cell receptor (beta chain). Other DNA sequences in the sample encode the same CDR3. The data originate from a study of blood T cell repertoires in COVID-19. Study summary: Spain, Italy and the United States supplied samples that represented acute and convalescent COVID-19. PBMCs, B-cell-depleted T cells, or T cells were the source of the cDNA or gDNA that made up the material.

In the original processing: From reference gene primer amplification, estimates of nucleated cell counts were derived. Generated by immunoSEQ multiplex PCR, the TCRdb table keeps only in-frame clones and is missing some. V and J calls plus clone size are reproduced from that table; the DNA served to infer D and trimming. The repertoire holds 90,000 to 120,000 clones, with around 91% as singletons. The CDR3 covers 16 residues. Deletions cut 0 bases from V and 10 bases from J, with 17 bases between. The V gene's germline CDR1 is SGHNT and CDR2 YYREEE (reference sequence). The material sequenced was peripheral blood. The receptor was derived from a woman at least 80 years old with acute or convalescent COVID-19. The gene calls are TRBV5-4 and TRBJ1-6, with D unclear. The CDR3 sequence: CASSLDGVSGPSPLHF. In nucleotides, the CDR3 is TGTGCCAGCAGCTTGGACGGGGTTAGTGGGCCGTCACCCCTCCACTTT.